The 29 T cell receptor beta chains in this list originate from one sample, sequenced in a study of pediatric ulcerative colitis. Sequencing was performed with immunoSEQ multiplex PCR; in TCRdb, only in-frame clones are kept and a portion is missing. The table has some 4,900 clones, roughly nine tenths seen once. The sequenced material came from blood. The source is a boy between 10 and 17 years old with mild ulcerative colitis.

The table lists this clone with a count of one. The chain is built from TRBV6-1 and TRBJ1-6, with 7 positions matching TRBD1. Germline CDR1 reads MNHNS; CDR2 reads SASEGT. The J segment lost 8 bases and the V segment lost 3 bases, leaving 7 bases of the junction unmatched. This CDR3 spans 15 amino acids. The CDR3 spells CASSEDTGVYSPLHF. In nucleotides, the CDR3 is TGTGCCAGCAGTGAGGACACAGGGGTATATTCACCCCTCCACTTT.

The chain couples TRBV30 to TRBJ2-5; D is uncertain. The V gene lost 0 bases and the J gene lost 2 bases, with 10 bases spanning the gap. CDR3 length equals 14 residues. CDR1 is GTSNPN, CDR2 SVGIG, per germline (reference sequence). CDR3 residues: CAWSVQWQQETQYF. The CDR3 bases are TGTGCCTGGAGTGTACAATGGCAGCAAGAGACCCAGTACTTC.

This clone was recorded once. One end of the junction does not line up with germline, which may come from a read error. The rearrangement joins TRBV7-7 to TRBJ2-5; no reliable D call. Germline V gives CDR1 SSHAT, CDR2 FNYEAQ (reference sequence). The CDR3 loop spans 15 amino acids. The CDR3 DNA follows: TGTGCTAGCAGCTTAGGTCGCACTTCAAAAGAGACCCAGTACTTC. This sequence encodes CASSLGRTSKETQYF. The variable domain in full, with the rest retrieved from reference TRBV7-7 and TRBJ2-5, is GAGVSQSPRYKVTKRGQDVTLRCDPISSHATLYWYQQALGQGPEFLTYFNYEAQPDKSGLPSDRFSAERPEGSISTLTIQRTEQRDSAMYRCASSLGRTSKETQYFGPGTRLLVL.

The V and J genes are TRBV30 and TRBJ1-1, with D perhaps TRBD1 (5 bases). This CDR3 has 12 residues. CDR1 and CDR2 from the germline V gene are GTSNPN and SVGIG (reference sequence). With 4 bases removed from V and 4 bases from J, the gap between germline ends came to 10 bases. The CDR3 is CAWTGLGTEAFF. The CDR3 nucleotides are TGTGCCTGGACAGGGTTGGGCACTGAAGCTTTCTTT.

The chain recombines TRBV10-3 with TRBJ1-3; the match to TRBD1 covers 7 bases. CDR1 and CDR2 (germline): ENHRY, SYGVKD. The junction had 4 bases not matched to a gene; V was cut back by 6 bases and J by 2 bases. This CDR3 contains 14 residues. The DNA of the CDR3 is TGTGCCATCAGAGCCACAGGGGCTGGAAACACCATATATTTT. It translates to CAIRATGAGNTIYF.

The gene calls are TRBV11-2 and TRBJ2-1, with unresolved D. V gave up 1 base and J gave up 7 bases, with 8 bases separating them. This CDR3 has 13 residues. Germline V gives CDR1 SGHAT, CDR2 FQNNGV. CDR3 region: CASSLGSNNEQFF. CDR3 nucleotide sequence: TGTGCCAGCAGCTTAGGGTCTAATAATGAGCAGTTCTTC.

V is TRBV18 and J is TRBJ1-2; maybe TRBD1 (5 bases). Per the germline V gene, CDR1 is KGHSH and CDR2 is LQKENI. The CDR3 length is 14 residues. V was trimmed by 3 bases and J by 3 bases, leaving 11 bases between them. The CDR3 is CASSPARADYGYTF. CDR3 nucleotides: TGTGCCAGCTCACCGGCCAGGGCGGACTATGGCTACACCTTC.

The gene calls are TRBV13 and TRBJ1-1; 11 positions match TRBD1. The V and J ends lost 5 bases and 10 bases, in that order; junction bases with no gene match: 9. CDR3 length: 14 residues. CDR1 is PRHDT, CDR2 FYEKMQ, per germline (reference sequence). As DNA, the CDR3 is TGTGCCAGCAGCGGGGGCGGACAGGGGGCATCAGCTTTCTTT. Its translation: CASSGGGQGASAFF.

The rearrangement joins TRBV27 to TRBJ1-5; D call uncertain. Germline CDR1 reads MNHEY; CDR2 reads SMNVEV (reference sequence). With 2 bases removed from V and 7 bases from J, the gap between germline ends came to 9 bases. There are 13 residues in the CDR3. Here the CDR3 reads CASSLRTGQPQHF. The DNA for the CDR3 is TGTGCCAGCAGTTTAAGAACGGGCCAGCCCCAGCATTTT.

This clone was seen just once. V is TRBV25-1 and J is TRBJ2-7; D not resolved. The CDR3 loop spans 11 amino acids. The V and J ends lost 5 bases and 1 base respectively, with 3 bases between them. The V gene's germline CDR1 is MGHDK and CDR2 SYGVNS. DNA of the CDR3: TGTGCCAGCAGTTATTCCTACGAGCAGTACTTC. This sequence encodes CASSYSYEQYF.

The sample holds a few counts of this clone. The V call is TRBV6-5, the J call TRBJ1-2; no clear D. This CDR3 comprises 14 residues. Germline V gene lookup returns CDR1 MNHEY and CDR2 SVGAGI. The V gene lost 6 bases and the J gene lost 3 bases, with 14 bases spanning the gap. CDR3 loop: CASRLRAAYYGYTF. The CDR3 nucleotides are TGTGCCAGCAGGCTTAGAGCCGCCTACTATGGCTACACCTTC.

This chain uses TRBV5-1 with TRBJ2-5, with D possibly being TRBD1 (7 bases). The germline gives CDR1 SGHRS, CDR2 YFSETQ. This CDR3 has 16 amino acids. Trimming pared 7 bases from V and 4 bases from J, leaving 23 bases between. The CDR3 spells CASRVAGGTGGETQYF. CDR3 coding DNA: TGCGCCAGCCGAGTAGCAGGGGGGACCGGCGGAGAGACCCAGTACTTC. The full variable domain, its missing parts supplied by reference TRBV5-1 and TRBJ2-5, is KAGVTQTPRYLIKTRGQQVTLSCSPISGHRSVSWYQQTPGQGLQFLFEYFSETQRNKGNFPGRFSGRQFSNSRSEMNVSTLELGDSALYLCASRVAGGTGGETQYFGPGTRLLVL.

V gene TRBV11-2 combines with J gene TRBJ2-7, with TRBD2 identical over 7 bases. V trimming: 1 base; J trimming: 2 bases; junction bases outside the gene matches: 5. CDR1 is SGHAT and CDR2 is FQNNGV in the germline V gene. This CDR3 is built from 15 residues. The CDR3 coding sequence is TGTGCCAGCAGCTTAGGGGAGGGTACGCCCTACGAGCAGTACTTC. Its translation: CASSLGEGTPYEQYF.

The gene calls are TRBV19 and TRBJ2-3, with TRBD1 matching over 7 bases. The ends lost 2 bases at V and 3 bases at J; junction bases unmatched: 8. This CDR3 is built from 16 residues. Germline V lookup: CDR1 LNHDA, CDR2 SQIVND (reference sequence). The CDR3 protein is CASSIIAAQGTDTQYF. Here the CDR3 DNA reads TGTGCCAGTAGTATAATCGCTGCACAGGGGACAGATACGCAGTATTTT.

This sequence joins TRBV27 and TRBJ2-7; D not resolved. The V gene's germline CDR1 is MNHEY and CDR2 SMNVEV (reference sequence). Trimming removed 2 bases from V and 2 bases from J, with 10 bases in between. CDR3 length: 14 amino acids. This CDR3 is CASSLRADPYEQYF. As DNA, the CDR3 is TGTGCCAGCAGTTTAAGGGCGGATCCCTACGAGCAGTACTTC.

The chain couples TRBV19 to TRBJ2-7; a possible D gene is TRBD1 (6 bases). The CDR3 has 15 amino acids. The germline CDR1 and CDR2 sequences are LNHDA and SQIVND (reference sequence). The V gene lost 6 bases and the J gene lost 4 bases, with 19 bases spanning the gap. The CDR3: CASRETGQTDYEQYF. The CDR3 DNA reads TGTGCCAGTAGGGAGACCGGACAGACAGATTACGAGCAGTACTTC.

The CDR3 loop is CASSLSGSSYNEQFF. The CDR3 nucleotides are TGTGCCAGCAGCTTAAGCGGGAGCTCCTACAATGAGCAGTTCTTC. The rearrangement links TRBV6-5 to TRBJ2-1, with TRBD2 matching over 8 bases. The CDR3 runs to 15 residues. The V gene's germline CDR1 is MNHEY and CDR2 SVGAGI. J gave up 0 bases and V 6 bases, and 4 bases lay outside the gene matches.

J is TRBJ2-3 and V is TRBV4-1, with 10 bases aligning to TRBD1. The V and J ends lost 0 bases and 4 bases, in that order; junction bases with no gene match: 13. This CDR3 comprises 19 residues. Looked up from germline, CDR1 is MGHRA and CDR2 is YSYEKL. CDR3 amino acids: CASSQEGSGTGVTADTQYF. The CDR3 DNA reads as TGCGCCAGCAGCCAAGAAGGTTCTGGGACAGGGGTAACCGCAGATACGCAGTATTTT.

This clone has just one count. The CDR3 reads CASSLGAFRGPNTGELFF. DNA for the CDR3: TGCGCCAGCAGCTTGGGGGCTTTCCGGGGGCCGAACACCGGGGAGCTGTTTTTT. The chain couples TRBV5-1 to TRBJ2-2, with D perhaps given as TRBD1 or TRBD2 (6 bases each). The ends were cut back, 0 bases at V and 0 bases at J, with 15 bases in the middle. CDR3 size: 18 residues. In germline, CDR1 is SGHRS, CDR2 YFSETQ.

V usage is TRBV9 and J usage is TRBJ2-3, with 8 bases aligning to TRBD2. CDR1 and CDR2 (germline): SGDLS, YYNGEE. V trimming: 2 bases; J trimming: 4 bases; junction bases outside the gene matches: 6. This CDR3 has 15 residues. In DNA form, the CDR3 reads TGTGCCAGCAGCGTTAGCGGGACGGGGGCAGATACGCAGTATTTT. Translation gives CASSVSGTGADTQYF.

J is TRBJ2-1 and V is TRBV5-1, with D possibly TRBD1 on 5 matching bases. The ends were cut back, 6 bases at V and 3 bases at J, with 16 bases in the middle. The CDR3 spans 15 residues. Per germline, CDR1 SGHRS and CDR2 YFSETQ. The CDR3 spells CASNLLTDNYNEQFF. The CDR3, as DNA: TGCGCCAGCAACTTATTAACGGACAACTACAATGAGCAGTTCTTC.

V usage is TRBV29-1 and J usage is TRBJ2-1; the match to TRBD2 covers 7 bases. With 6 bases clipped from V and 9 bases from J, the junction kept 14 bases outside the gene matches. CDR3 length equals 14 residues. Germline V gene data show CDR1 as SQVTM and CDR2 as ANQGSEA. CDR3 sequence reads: CSVDTSIWGGEQFF. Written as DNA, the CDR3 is TGCAGCGTCGACACTAGCATTTGGGGGGGTGAGCAGTTCTTC.

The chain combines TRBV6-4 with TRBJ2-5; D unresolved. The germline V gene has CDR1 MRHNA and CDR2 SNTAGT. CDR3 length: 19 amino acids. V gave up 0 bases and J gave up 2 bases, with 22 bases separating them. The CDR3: CASSDSINSELLDQETQYF. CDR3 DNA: TGTGCCAGCAGTGACTCGATCAATTCGGAATTACTGGATCAAGAGACCCAGTACTTC.

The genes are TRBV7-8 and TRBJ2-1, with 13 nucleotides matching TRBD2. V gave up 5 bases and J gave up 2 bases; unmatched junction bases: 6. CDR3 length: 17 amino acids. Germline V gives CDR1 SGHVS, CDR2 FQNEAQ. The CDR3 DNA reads TGTGCCAGCAGCCCCCGGACTAGCGGGAGCACCTACAATGAGCAGTTCTTC. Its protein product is CASSPRTSGSTYNEQFF.

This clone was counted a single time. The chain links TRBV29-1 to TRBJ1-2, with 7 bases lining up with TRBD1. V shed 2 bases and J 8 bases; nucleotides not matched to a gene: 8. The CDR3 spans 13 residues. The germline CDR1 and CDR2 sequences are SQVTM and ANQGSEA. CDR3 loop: CSVELQGSDGYTF. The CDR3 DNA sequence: TGCAGCGTTGAACTACAGGGGTCTGACGGCTACACCTTC.

The CDR3 loop reads CASSSSGGWNTEAFF. The CDR3 nucleotides read TGTGCCAGCAGTTCCTCAGGGGGGTGGAACACTGAAGCTTTCTTT. This chain joins TRBV28 and TRBJ1-1; 7 bases line up with TRBD1. V lost 4 bases, J lost 1 base, and 6 bases stayed unmatched. The CDR3 runs to 15 residues. CDR1 and CDR2 from the germline V gene are MDHEN and SYDVKM.

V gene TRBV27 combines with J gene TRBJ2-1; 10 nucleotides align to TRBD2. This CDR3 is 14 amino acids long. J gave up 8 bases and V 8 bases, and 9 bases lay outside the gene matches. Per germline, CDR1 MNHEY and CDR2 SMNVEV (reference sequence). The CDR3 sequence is CASGSIAGGDEQFF. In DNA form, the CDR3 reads TGTGCCAGCGGGTCAATAGCGGGAGGTGATGAGCAGTTCTTC.

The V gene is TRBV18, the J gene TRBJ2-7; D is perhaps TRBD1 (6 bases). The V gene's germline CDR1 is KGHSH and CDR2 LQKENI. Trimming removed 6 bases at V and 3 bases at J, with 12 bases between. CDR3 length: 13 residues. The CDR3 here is CASSSGDRYEQYF. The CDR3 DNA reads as TGTGCCAGCTCTTCAGGGGACCGCTACGAGCAGTACTTC.

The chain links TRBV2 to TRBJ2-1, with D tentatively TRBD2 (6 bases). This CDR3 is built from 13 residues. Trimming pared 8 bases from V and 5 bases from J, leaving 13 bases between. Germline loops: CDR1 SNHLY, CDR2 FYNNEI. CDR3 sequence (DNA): TGTGCCAGCCACCCTGGGACTGACAATGAGCAGTTCTTC. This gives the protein CASHPGTDNEQFF.